This section outlines one TCR beta chain sequence together with its context. These data belong to a study of cytomegalovirus exposure and HLA in healthy donors. This PCR relied on a set of 60 Vbeta primers and 13 Jbeta primers. Libraries were prepared by immunoSEQ multiplex PCR; TCRdb keeps only in-frame clonotypes and omits some of them. The sample lists over 150,000 clones, approximately 79% occurring once. The V gene end was trimmed by 6 bases and the J gene end by 7 bases; junction bases not matched to a gene: 12. The CDR3 contains 15 residues. Germline V CDR1 and CDR2: SGDLS, YYNGEE. Specimen: PBMCs. The TCR comes from a man aged 60 to 69 in good health and CMV-seronegative. This sequence joins TRBV9 and TRBJ2-1; 8 nucleotides agree with TRBD1. Here the CDR3 DNA reads TGTGCCAGCACCGGAGGACAGGGCCCTCTTAATGAGCAGTTCTTC. This gives the protein CASTGGQGPLNEQFF.